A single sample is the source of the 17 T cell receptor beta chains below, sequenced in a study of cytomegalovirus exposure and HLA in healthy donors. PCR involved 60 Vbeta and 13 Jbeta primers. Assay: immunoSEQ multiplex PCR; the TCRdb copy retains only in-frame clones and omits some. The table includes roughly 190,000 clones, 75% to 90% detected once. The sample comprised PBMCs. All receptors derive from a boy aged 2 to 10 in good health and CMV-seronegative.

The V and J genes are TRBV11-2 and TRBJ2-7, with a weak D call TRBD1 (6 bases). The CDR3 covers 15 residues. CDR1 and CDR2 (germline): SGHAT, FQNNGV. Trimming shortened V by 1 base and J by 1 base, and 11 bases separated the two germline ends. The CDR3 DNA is TGTGCCAGCAGCTTAGGGGTCGGACAGTCCTACGAGCAGTACTTC. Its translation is CASSLGVGQSYEQYF.

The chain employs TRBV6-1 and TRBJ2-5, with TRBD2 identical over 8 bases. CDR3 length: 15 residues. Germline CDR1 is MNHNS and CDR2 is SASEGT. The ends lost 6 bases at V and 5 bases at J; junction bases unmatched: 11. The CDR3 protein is CASSRREGGRETQYF. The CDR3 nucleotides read TGTGCCAGCAGCCGCCGGGAGGGTGGGCGGGAGACCCAGTACTTC.

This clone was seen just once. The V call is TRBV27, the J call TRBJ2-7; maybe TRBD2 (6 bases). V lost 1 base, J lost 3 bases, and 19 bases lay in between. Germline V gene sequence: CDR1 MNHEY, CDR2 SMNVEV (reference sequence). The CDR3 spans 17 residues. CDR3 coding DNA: TGTGCCAGCAGTTTATTAATGGGGCCGGAGGGGCTCTACGAGCAGTACTTC. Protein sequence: CASSLLMGPEGLYEQYF.

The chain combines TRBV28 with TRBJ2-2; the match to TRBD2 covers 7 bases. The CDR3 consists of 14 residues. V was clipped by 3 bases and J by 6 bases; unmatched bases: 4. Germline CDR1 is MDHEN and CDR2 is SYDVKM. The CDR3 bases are TGTGCCAGCAGTTTCGCGGGGGACGCCGGGGAGCTGTTTTTT. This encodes CASSFAGDAGELFF.

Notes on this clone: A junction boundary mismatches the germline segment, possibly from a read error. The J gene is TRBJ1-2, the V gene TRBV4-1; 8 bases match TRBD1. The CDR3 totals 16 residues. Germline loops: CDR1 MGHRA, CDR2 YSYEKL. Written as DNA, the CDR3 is TGCGCCAGCAGCCAAGGACCCCCGGGACAGGAGACACGCGGAGGCTTC. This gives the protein CASSQGPPGQETRGGF.

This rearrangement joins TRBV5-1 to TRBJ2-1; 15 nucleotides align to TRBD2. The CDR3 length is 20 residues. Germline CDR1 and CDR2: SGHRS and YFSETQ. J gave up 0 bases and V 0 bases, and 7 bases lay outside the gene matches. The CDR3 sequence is CASSLVGLAGGPSSYNEQFF. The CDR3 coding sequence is TGCGCCAGCAGCTTGGTCGGACTAGCGGGGGGGCCGAGCTCCTACAATGAGCAGTTCTTC.

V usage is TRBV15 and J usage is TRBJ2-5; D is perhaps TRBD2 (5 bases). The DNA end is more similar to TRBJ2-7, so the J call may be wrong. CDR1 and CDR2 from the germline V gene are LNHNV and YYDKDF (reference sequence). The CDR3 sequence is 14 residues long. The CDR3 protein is CATSFDSSAGEQYF. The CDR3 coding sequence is TGTGCCACCAGCTTCGACTCCTCTGCGGGCGAGCAGTACTTC.

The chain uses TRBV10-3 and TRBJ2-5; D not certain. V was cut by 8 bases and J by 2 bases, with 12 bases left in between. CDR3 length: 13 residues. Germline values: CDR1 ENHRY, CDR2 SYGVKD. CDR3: CAIALDPQETQYF. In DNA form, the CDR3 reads TGTGCCATCGCTCTAGACCCACAAGAGACCCAGTACTTC.

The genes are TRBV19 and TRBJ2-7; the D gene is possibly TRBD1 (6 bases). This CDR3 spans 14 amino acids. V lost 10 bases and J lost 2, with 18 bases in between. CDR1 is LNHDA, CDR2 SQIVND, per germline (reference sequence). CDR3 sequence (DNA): TGTGCCACCCGACGGGACAAGGGGACCTACGAGCAGTACTTC. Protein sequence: CATRRDKGTYEQYF.

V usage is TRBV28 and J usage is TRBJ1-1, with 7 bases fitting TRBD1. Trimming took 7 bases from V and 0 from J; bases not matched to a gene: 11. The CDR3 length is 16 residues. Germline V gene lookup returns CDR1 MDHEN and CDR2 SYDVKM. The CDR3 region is CASNLLGQVLNTEAFF. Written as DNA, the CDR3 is TGTGCCAGCAATCTCTTAGGACAGGTCTTGAACACTGAAGCTTTCTTT. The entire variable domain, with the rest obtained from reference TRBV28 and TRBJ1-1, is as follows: DVKVTQSSRYLVKRTGEKVFLECVQDMDHENMFWYRQDPGLGLRLIYFSYDVKMKEKGDIPEGYSVSREKKERFSLILESASTNQTSMYLCASNLLGQVLNTEAFFGQGTRLTVV.

Here the CDR3 reads CASSQDHPRVRANTGELFF. DNA of the CDR3: TGTGCCAGCAGCCAAGACCACCCTCGTGTCCGCGCGAACACCGGGGAGCTGTTTTTT. The rearrangement uses TRBV4-2 and TRBJ2-2; D ambiguous. The CDR3 spans 19 residues. In germline, CDR1 is LGHNA, CDR2 YNFKEQ. Trimming pared 0 bases from V and 0 bases from J, leaving 17 bases between.

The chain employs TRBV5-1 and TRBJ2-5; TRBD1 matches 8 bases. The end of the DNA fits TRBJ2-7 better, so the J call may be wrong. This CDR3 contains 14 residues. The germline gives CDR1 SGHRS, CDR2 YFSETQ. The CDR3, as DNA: TGCGCCAGCAGCATCCGACAGGGGTTTGACGAGCAGTACTTC. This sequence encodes CASSIRQGFDEQYF.

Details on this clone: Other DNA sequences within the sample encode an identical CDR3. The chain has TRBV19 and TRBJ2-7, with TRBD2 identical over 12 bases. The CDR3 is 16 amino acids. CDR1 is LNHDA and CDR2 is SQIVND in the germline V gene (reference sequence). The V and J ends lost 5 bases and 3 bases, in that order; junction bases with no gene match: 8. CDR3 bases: TGTGCCAGTAGTGCAGGGCTAGCGGGAGGGTTCTACGAGCAGTACTTC. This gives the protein CASSAGLAGGFYEQYF. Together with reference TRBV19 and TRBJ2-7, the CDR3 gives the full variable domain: DGGITQSPKYLFRKEGQNVTLSCEQNLNHDAMYWYRQDPGQGLRLIYYSQIVNDFQKGDIAEGYSVSREKKESFPLTVTSAQKNPTAFYLCASSAGLAGGFYEQYFGPGTRLTVT.

Here the CDR3 reads CASRRNTGPGANVLTF. The CDR3 DNA follows: TGTGCCAGCAGGCGTAATACAGGGCCTGGGGCCAACGTCCTGACTTTC. The chain recombines TRBV7-8 with TRBJ2-6; D perhaps matches TRBD1 (6 bases). The germline gives CDR1 SGHVS, CDR2 FQNEAQ. The CDR3 runs 16 residues. The V and J ends lost 6 bases and 2 bases respectively, with 14 bases between them.

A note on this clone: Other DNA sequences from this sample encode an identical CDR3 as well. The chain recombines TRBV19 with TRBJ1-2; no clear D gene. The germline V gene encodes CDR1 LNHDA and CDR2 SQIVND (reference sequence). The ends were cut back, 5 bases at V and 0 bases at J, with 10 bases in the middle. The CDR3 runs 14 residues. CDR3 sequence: CASSFLPTNYGYTF. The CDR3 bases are TGTGCCAGTAGTTTCCTACCCACTAACTATGGCTACACCTTC.

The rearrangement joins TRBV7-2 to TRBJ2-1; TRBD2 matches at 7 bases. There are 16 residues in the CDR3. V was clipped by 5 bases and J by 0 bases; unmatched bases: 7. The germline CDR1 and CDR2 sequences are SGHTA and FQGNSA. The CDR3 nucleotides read TGTGCCAGCAGCCGAGGCGGGGGAAGCTCCTACAATGAGCAGTTCTTC. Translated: CASSRGGGSSYNEQFF.

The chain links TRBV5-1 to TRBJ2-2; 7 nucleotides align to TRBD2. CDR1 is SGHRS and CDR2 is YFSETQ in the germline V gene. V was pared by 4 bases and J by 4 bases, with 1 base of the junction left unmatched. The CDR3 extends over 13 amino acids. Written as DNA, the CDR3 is TGCGCCAGCAGCCGGACTAGCACCGGGGAGCTGTTTTTT. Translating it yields CASSRTSTGELFF.